This record looks at one T cell receptor (beta chain) sequence and its context. The CDR3 extends over 14 amino acids. Trimming took 6 bases from V and 4 from J; bases not matched to a gene: 7. Germline lookup yields CDR1 MNHNS and CDR2 SASEGT. The sample comes from a study of CD4 and CD8 cells across lung adenocarcinoma regions. The patients had localized lung adenocarcinoma, a non-small cell subtype. TCRdb used MiXCR to reprocess the PCR reads, holding one entry per CDR3 protein. The table includes tens of thousands of distinct CDR3 sequences, about 53% detected once. Sequencing input: CD8+ T cells from the center of a lung tumor. The V and J genes are TRBV6-1 and TRBJ1-2; 8 bases fit TRBD1. The receptor comes from a female donor with lung adenocarcinoma. The CD4 and CD8 labels of this study may be unreliable. CDR3 residues: CASRPGGFSYGYTF. In DNA form, the CDR3 reads TGTGCCAGCAGGCCAGGGGGCTTTAGCTATGGCTACACCTTC.